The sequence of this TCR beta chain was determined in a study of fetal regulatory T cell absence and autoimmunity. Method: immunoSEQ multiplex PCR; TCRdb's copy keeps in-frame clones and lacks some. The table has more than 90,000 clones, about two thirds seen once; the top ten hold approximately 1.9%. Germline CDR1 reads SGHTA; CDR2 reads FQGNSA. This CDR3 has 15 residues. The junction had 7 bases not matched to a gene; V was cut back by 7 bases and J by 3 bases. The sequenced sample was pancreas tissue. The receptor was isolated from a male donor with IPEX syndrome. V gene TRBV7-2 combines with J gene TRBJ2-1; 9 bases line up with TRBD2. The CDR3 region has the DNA TGTGCCAGCACCTTTTTGACTAGCGGCTACAATGAGCAGTTCTTC. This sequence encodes CASTFLTSGYNEQFF.